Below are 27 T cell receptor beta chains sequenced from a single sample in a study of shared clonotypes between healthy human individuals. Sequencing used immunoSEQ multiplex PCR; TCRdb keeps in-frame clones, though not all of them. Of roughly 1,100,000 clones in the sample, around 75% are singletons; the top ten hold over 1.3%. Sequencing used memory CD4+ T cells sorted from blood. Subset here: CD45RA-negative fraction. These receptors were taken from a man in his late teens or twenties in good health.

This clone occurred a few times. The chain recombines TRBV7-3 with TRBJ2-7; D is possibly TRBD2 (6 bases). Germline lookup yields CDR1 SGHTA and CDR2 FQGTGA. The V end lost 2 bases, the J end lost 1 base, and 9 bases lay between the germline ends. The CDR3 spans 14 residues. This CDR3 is CASSLGGDSYEQYF. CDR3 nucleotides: TGTGCCAGCAGCTTAGGAGGGGATTCCTACGAGCAGTACTTC. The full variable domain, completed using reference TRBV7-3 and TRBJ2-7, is GAGVSQTPSNKVTEKGKYVELRCDPISGHTALYWYRQSLGQGPEFLIYFQGTGAADDSGLPNDRFFAVRPEGSVSTLKIQRTERGDSAVYLCASSLGGDSYEQYFGPGTRLTVT.

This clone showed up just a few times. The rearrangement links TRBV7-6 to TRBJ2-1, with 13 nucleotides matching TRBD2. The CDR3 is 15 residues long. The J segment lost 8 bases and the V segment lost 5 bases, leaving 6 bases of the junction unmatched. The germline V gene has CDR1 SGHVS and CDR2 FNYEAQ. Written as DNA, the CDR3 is TGTGCCAGCAGCCGCCGGACTAGCGGGGGAGATGAGCAGTTCTTC. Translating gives CASSRRTSGGDEQFF.

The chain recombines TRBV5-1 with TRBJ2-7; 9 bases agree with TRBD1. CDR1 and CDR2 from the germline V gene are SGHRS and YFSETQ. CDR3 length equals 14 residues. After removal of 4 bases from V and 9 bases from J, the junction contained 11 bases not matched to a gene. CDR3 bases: TGCGCCAGCAGCACCGGGACAGGGATGAAGTGGCAGTACTTC. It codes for CASSTGTGMKWQYF. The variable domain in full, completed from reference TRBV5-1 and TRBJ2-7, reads KAGVTQTPRYLIKTRGQQVTLSCSPISGHRSVSWYQQTPGQGLQFLFEYFSETQRNKGNFPGRFSGRQFSNSRSEMNVSTLELGDSALYLCASSTGTGMKWQYFGPGTRLTVT.

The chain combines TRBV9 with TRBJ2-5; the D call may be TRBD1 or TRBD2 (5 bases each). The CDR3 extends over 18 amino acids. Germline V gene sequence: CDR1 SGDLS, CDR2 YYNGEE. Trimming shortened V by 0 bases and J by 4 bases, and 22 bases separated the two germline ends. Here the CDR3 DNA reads TGTGCCAGCAGCGTAGGAGCTTCGGGGCTGGGGAGAACAGAGACCCAGTACTTC. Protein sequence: CASSVGASGLGRTETQYF. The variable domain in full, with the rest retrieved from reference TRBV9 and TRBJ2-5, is DSGVTQTPKHLITATGQRVTLRCSPRSGDLSVYWYQQSLDQGLQFLIQYYNGEERAKGNILERFSAQQFPDLHSELNLSSLELGDSALYFCASSVGASGLGRTETQYFGPGTRLLVL.

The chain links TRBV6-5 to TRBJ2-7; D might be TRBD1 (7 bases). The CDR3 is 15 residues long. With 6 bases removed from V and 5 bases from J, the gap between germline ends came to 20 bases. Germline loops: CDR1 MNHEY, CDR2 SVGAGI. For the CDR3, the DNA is TGTGCCAGCAGCTCCAGAGACAGGGAGGCCCACGAGCAGTACTTC. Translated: CASSSRDREAHEQYF.

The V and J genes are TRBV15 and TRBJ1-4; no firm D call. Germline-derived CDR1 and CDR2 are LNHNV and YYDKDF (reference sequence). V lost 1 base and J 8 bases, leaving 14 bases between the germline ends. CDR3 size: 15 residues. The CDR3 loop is CATSRVIGRTEKLFF. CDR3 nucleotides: TGTGCCACCAGCAGAGTGATCGGGAGGACCGAAAAACTGTTTTTT.

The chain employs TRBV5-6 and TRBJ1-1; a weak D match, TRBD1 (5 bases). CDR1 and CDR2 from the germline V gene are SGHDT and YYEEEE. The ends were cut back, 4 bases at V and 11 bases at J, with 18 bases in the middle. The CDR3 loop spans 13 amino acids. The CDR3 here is CASSGGTSEWAFF. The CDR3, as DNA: TGTGCCAGCAGCGGAGGGACTTCCGAGTGGGCTTTCTTT. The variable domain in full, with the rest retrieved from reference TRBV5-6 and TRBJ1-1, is DAGVTQSPTHLIKTRGQQVTLRCSPKSGHDTVSWYQQALGQGPQFIFQYYEEEERQRGNFPDRFSGHQFPNYSSELNVNALLLGDSALYLCASSGGTSEWAFFGQGTRLTVV.

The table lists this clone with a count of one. CDR3 loop: CASSGTGGNTIYF. In DNA, the CDR3 is TGTGCCAGCAGTGGGACAGGGGGGAACACCATATATTTT. This chain joins TRBV6-6 and TRBJ1-3; 11 nucleotides line up with TRBD1. Trimming cost V 5 bases and J 7 bases; bases outside gene matches: 1. Germline CDR1 and CDR2: MNHNY and SVGAGI (reference sequence). The CDR3 covers 13 residues.

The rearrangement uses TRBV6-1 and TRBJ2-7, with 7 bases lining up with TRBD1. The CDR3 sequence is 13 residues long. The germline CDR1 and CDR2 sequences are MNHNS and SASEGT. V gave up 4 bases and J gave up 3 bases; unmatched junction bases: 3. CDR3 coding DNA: TGTGCCAGCAGTGGGGGACAGAACTACGAGCAGTACTTC. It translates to CASSGGQNYEQYF.

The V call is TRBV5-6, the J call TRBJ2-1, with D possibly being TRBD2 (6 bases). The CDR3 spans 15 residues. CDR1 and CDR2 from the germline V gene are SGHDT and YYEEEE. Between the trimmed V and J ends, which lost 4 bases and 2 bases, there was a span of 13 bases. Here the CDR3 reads CASSTGLRPYNEQFF. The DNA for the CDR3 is TGTGCCAGCAGCACGGGACTTAGGCCCTACAATGAGCAGTTCTTC.

In DNA form, the CDR3 reads TGTGCCAGCAGCTTAGGGGGACTAGCGGGCTCCACAGATACGCAGTATTTT. It yields the protein CASSLGGLAGSTDTQYF. The chain carries TRBV7-9 and TRBJ2-3; 12 nucleotides agree with TRBD2. From germline, CDR1 is SEHNR and CDR2 FQNEAQ (reference sequence). J lost 2 bases, V lost 1 base, and 4 bases had no gene match. The CDR3 is 17 amino acids. The entire variable domain, with the rest obtained from reference TRBV7-9 and TRBJ2-3, is as follows: DTGVSQNPRHKITKRGQNVTFRCDPISEHNRLYWYRQTLGQGPEFLTYFQNEAQLEKSRLLSDRFSAERPKGSFSTLEIQRTEQGDSAMYLCASSLGGLAGSTDTQYFGPGTRLTVL.

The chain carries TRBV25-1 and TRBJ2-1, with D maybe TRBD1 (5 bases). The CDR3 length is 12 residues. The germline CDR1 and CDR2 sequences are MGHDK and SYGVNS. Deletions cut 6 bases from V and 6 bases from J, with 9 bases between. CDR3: CASRGRINEQFF. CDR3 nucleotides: TGTGCCAGCAGGGGGCGGATCAATGAGCAGTTCTTC.

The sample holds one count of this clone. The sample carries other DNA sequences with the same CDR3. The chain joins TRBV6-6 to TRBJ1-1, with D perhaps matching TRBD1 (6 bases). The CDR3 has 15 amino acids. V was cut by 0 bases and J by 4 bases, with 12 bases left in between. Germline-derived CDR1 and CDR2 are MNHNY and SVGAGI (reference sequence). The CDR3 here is CASSYSGQGSTEAFF. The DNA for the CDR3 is TGTGCCAGCAGTTACTCAGGGCAGGGGTCCACTGAAGCTTTCTTT.

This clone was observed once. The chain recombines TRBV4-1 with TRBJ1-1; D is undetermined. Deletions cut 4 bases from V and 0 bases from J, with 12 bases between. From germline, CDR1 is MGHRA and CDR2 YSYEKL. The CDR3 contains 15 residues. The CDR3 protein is CASSPNTIMNTEAFF. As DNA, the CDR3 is TGCGCCAGCAGCCCGAACACAATTATGAACACTGAAGCTTTCTTT.

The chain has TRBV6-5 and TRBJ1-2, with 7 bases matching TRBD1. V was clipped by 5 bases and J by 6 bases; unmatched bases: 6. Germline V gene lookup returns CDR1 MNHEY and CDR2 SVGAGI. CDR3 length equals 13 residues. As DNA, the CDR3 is TGTGCCAGCAGTGAGCACAGGGGTCATGGCTACACCTTC. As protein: CASSEHRGHGYTF.

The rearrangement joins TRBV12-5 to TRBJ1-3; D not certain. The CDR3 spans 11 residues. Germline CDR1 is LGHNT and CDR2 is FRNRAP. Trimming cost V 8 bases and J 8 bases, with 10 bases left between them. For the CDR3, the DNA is TGTGCTAGTTCGAGGCGAGACACCATATATTTT. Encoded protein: CASSRRDTIYF.

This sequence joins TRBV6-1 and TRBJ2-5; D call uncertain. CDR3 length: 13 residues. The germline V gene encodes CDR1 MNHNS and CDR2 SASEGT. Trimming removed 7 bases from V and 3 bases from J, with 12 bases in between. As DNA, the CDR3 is TGTGCCAGCAAAATGGACGCTAAAGAGACCCAGTACTTC. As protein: CASKMDAKETQYF.

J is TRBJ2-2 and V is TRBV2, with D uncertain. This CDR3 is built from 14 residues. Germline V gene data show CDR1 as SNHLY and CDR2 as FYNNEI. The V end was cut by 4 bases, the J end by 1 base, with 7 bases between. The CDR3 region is CASSALQNTGELFF. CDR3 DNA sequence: TGTGCCAGCAGTGCTTTACAGAACACCGGGGAGCTGTTTTTT.

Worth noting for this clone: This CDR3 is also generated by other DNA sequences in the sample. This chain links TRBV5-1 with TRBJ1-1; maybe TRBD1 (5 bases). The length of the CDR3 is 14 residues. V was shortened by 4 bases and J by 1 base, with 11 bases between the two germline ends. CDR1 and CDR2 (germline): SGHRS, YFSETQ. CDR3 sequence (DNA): TGCGCCAGCAGCCTCCGAGGGGAGAACACTGAAGCTTTCTTT. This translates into CASSLRGENTEAFF.

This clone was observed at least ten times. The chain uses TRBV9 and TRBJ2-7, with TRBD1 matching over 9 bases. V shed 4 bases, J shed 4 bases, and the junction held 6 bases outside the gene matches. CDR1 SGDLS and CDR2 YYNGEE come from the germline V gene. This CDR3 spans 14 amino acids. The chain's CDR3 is CASSPGQGRYEQYF. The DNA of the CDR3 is TGTGCCAGCAGCCCCGGACAGGGGAGGTACGAGCAGTACTTC.

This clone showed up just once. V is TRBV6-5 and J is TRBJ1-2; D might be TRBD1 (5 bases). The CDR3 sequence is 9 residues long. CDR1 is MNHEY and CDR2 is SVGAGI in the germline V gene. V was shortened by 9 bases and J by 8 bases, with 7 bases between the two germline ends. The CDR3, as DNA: TGTGCCAGGACAGCAGGCTACACCTTC. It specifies CARTAGYTF.

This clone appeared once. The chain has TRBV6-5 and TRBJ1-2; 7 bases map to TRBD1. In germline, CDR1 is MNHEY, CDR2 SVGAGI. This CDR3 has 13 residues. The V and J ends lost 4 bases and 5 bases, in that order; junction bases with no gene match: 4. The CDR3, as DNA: TGTGCCAGCAGTTCAGACAGGGTTTATGGCTACACCTTC. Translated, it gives CASSSDRVYGYTF.

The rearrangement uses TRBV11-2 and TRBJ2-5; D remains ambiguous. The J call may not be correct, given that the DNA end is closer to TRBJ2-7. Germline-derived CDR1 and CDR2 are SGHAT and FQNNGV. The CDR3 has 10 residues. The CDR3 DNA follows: TGTGCCAGCAGCTTAGTCGAGCAGTACTTC. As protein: CASSLVEQYF.

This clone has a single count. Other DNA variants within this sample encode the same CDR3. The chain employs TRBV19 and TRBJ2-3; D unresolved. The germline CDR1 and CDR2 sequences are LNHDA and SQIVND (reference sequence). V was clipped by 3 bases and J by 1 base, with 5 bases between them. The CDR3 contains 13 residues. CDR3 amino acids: CASSIEGTDTQYF. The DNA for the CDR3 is TGTGCCAGTAGTATCGAGGGCACAGATACGCAGTATTTT.

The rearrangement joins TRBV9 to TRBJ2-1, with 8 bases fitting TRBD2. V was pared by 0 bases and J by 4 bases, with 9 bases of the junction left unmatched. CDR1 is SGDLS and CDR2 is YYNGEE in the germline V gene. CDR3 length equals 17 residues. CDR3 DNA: TGTGCCAGCAGCGTAGCTATTAGTAGCGGGGTTTACAATGAGCAGTTCTTC. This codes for CASSVAISSGVYNEQFF.

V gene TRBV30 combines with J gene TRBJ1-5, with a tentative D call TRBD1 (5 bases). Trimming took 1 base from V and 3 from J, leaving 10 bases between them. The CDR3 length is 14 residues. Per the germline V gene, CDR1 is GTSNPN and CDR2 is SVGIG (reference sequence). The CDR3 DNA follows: TGTGCCTGGAGTGCCCGACAGTCCAATCAGCCCCAGCATTTT. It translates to CAWSARQSNQPQHF.

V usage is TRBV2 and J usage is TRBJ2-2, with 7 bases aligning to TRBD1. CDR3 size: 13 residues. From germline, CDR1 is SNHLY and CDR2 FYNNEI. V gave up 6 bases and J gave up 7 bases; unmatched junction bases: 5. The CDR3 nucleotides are TGTGCCAGCAGGGCACAGGGGAACGGGGAGCTGTTTTTT. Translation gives CASRAQGNGELFF.